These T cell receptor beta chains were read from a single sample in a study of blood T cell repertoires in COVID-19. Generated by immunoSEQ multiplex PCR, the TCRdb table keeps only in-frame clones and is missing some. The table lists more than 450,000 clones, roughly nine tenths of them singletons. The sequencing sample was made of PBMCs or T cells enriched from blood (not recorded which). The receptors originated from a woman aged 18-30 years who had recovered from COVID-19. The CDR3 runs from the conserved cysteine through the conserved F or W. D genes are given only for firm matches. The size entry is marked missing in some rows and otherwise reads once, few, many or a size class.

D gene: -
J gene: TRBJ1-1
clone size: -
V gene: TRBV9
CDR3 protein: CASTGGGILNTEAFF
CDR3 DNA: TGTGCCAGCACTGGCGGGGGGATACTAAACACTGAAGCTTTCTTT

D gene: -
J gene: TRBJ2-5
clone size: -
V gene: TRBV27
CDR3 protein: CASSFRERETQYF
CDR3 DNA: TGTGCCAGCAGTTTTCGCGAGCGAGAGACCCAGTACTTC

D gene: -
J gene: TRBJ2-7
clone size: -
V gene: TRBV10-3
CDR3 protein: CAISATESEQYF
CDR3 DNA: TGTGCCATCAGTGCGACAGAGAGCGAGCAGTACTTC

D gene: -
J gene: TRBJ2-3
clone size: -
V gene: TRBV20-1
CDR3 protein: CSASSDTQYF
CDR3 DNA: TGCAGTGCTAGCTCGGATACGCAGTATTTT

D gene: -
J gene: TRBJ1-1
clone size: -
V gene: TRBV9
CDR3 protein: CASSVAGYTEAFF
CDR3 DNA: TGTGCCAGCAGCGTAGCGGGGTACACTGAAGCTTTCTTT

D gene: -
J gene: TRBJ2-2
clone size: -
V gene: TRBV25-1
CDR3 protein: CASSEGGRGSGELFF
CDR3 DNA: TGTGCCAGCAGTGAAGGGGGCAGGGGATCCGGGGAGCTGTTTTTT

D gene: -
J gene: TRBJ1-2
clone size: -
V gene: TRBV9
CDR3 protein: CASSVEGVYGYTF
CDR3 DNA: TGTGCCAGCAGCGTAGAGGGGGTTTATGGCTACACCTTC

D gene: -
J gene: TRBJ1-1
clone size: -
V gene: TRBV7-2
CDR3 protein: CASSLDRLQGTEAFF
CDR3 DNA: TGTGCCAGCAGCTTAGATAGGCTCCAGGGCACTGAAGCTTTCTTT

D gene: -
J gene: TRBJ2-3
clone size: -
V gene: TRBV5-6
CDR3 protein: CASSPSIVEGTDTQYF
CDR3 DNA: TGTGCCAGCAGCCCCTCAATTGTGGAGGGCACAGATACGCAGTATTTT

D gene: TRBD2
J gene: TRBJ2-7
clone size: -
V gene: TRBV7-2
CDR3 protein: CASSLLASGTYEQYF
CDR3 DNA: TGTGCCAGCAGCTTATTGGCTAGCGGAACCTACGAGCAGTACTTC

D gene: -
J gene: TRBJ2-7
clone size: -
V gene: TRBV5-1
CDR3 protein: CASLLNSSEQYF
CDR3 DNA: TGCGCCAGTTTACTTAACAGTTCCGAGCAGTACTTC

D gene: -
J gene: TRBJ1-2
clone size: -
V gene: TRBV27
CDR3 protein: CASSFSGLGGYTF
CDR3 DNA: TGTGCCAGCAGTTTCTCGGGATTGGGAGGCTACACCTTC

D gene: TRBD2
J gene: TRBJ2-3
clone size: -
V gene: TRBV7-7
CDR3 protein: CASSLGTSGAGDTQYF
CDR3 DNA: TGTGCTAGCAGCTTAGGGACTAGCGGTGCCGGGGATACGCAGTATTTT

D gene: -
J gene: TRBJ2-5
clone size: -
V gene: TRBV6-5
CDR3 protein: CASSLRLKETQYF
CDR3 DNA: TGTGCCAGCAGTCTTAGACTCAAAGAGACCCAGTACTTC

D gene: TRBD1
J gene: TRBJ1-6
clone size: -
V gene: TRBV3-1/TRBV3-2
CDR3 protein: CASSQGDRGSSPLHF
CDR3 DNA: TGTGCCAGCAGCCAAGGAGACAGGGGAAGTTCACCCCTCCACTTT

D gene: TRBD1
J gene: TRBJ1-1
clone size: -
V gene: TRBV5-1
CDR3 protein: CASWGQTNTEAFF
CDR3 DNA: TGCGCCAGCTGGGGACAGACGAACACTGAAGCTTTCTTT

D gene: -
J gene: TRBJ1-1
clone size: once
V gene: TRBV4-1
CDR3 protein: CASSQEFRVANTEAFF
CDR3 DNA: TGCGCCAGCAGCCAAGAATTCCGGGTTGCGAACACTGAAGCTTTCTTT

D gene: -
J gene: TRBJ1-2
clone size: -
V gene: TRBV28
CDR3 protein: CASSTQGPSGYTF
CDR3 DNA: TGTGCCAGCAGCACGCAGGGGCCGAGTGGCTACACCTTC

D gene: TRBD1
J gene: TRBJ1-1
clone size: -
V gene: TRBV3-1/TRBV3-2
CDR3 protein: CASSPWTGGEAFF
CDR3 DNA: TGTGCCAGCAGCCCTTGGACAGGGGGGGAAGCTTTCTTT

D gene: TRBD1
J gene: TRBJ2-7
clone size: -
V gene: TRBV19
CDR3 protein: CASGEGAGGLYEQYF
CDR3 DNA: TGTGCCAGTGGTGAGGGAGCAGGGGGTTTATACGAGCAGTACTTC

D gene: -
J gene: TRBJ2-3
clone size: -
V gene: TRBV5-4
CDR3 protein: CASRSGVITDTQYF
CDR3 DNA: TGTGCCAGCAGATCCGGGGTTATCACAGATACGCAGTATTTT

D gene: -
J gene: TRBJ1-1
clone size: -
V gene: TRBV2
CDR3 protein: CASSESLSAFF
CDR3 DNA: TGTGCCAGCAGTGAGTCCCTCTCGGCTTTCTTT

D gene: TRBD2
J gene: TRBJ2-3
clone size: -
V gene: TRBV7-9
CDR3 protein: CASSSYLAGEPHTQYF
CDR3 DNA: TGTGCCAGCAGTTCTTACCTAGCGGGGGAGCCCCATACGCAGTATTTT

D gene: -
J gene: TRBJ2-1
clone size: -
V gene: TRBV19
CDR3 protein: CASIVRGTYNEQFF
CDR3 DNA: TGTGCCAGTATAGTTCGGGGGACGTACAATGAGCAGTTCTTC

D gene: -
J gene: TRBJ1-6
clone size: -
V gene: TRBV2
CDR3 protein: CASSGGSYNSPLHF
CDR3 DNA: TGTGCCAGCAGTGGAGGCTCCTATAATTCACCCCTCCACTTT

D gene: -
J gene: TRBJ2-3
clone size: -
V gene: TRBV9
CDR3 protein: CASSVVAGLTDTQYF
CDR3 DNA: TGTGCCAGCAGCGTAGTGGCAGGGTTGACAGATACGCAGTATTTT

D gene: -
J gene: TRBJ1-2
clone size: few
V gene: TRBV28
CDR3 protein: CASSLWGSLNYGYTF
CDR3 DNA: TGTGCCAGCAGTTTATGGGGTAGCCTTAACTATGGCTACACCTTC

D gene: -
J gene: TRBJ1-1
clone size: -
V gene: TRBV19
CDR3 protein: CASSITQVPNTEAFF
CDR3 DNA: TGTGCCAGTAGTATTACACAGGTACCGAACACTGAAGCTTTCTTT

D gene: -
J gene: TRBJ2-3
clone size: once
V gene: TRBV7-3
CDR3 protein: CASSLGGAGDTQYF
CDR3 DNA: TGTGCCAGCAGCTTAGGTGGGGCAGGAGATACGCAGTATTTT

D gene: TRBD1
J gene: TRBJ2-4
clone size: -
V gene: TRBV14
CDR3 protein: CASSPAGGIRSYF
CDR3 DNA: TGTGCCAGCAGCCCGGCAGGGGGAATCCGATCGTACTTC

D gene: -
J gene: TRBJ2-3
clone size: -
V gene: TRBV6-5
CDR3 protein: CASREAGAATQYF
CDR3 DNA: TGTGCCAGCAGAGAGGCGGGGGCCGCTACGCAGTATTTT

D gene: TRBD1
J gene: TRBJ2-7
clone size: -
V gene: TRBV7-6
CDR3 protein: CASSFGTGASYEQYF
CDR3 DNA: TGTGCCAGCAGCTTTGGGACAGGGGCATCCTACGAGCAGTACTTC

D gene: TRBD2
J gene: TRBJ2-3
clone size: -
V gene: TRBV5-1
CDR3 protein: CASSLSGLAGTDTQYF
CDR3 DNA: TGCGCCAGCAGCTTGTCCGGGCTAGCGGGTACAGATACGCAGTATTTT

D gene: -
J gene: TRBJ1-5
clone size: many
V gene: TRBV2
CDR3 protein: CASSGPGGAVEPQHF
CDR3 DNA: TGTGCCAGCAGTGGACCCGGAGGGGCCGTGGAGCCCCAGCATTTT

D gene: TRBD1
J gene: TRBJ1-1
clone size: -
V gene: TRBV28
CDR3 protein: CATWDRDTEAFF
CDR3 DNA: TGTGCCACCTGGGACAGGGACACTGAAGCTTTCTTT

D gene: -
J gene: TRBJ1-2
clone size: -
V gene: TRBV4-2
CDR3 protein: CASSQDGGGRGYTF
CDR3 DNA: TGTGCCAGCAGCCAAGATGGGGGGGGCCGGGGCTACACCTTC

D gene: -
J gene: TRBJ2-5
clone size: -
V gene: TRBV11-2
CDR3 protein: CASSLILAGPRAQYF
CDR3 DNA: TGTGCCAGCAGCTTAATTTTGGCAGGGCCCCGGGCCCAGTACTTC

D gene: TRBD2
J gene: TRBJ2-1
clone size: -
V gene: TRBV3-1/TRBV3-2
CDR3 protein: CASSFGSGGVGNEQFF
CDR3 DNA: TGTGCCAGCAGCTTCGGGTCGGGGGGAGTTGGGAATGAGCAGTTCTTC

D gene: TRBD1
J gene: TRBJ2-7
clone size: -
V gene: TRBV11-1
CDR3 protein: CASSSRTGGYEQYF
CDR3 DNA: TGTGCCAGCAGCTCCCGGACAGGGGGCTACGAGCAGTACTTC

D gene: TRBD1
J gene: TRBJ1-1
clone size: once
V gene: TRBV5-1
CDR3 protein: CASKEGTGNMNTEAFF
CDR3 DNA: TGCGCCAGCAAGGAGGGGACAGGTAATATGAACACTGAAGCTTTCTTT

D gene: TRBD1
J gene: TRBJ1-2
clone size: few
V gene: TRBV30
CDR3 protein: CAWSEGAGYGYTF
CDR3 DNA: TGTGCCTGGAGTGAGGGGGCTGGCTATGGCTACACCTTC